This TCR beta chain was retrieved from a study of cytomegalovirus exposure and HLA in healthy donors. TCRdb's table, derived via immunoSEQ multiplex PCR, lists solely in-frame clones and lacks some. The sample has 100,000 to 130,000 clones, under 85% seen once; the top ten hold 3%. Germline CDR1 and CDR2: MNHEY and SMNVEV (reference sequence). CDR3 length: 14 residues. V shed 6 bases, J shed 7 bases, and the junction held 7 bases outside the gene matches. Points on this clone: Its specificity is not known.

Broader study findings: The tendency of first-cohort TCR clusters to co-occur in the 90 to 150 validation repertoires emerged from a later analysis. For cytomegalovirus status, the classifier reportedly gave diagnoses with high specificity and sensitivity. Some TCR beta chains (about 170 of them) were listed as cytomegalovirus-associated. Many donors carried some public TCRs, although rarity characterized most TCR sequences.

V is TRBV27 and J is TRBJ1-5; 9 bases fit TRBD1. The sequencing input was PBMCs. The TCR comes from a woman aged 18-30 years in good health and CMV-seronegative. For the CDR3, the DNA is TGTGCCAGCAGAACAGGGGGCGCAGGACAGCCCCAGCATTTT. It is translated as CASRTGGAGQPQHF.